This TCR beta chain was recovered during a study of blood T cell repertoires in COVID-19. Study details: Collection of acute and convalescent COVID-19 samples took place in the United States, Italy and Spain.

The protocol was immunoSEQ multiplex PCR, while the TCRdb copy is restricted to in-frame clones and leaves out a portion. The repertoire holds approximately 100,000 clones, with around 90% as singletons. This receptor was identified in a human donor in a cohort sampled during active COVID-19. What was sequenced was peripheral blood.

The CDR3: CASREGSPASGNTIYF. CDR3 coding DNA: TGTGCCAGCAGGGAGGGGTCGCCAGCCTCTGGAAACACCATATATTTT. The V gene is TRBV2, the J gene TRBJ1-3; tentatively, D is TRBD1 (5 bases). This CDR3 is 16 amino acids long. Trimming left V 6 bases short and J 0 bases short, with 15 bases between. Germline V gives CDR1 SNHLY, CDR2 FYNNEI.